Listed below are T cell receptor beta chains from one sample, sequenced in a study of T cells in Graves' hyperthyroidism and ophthalmopathy. Each CDR3 protein gets one entry after TCRdb re-called the multiplex PCR reads with MiXCR. Of 450,000 to 700,000 distinct CDR3 sequences in the sample, about 45% were seen once. Sequenced input: peripheral blood or thyroid tissue (not recorded which). The receptors here all came from a young woman with Graves' hyperthyroidism. The CDR3 runs from the conserved cysteine through the conserved F or W. D genes are given only for firm matches. Expanded clones get a size class; other rows say once, few or many, or leave the size out.

V gene,clone size,J gene,D gene,CDR3 DNA,CDR3 protein
TRBV24-1,-,TRBJ1-1,-,TGTGCCACCAGTGATCCCCCCGGGACTAGCGGGACTGAAGCTTTCTTT,CATSDPPGTSGTEAFF
TRBV10-3,once,TRBJ1-2,TRBD1,TGTGCCATCAGTGAAAACAGGGGTTCCTATGGCTACACCTTC,CAISENRGSYGYTF
TRBV20-1,-,TRBJ1-1,-,TGCAGTGCAATCACTAGCGGGAACACTGAAGCTTTCTTT,CSAITSGNTEAFF
TRBV15,few,TRBJ2-6,-,TGTGCCACCGGACAGAAGAACACCGGGGCCAACGTCCTGACTTTC,CATGQKNTGANVLTF
TRBV9,-,TRBJ2-5,TRBD1,TGTGCCAGCAGCCAACGGGACAGCAACTCGAACACCGGGGAGACCCAGTACTTC,CASSQRDSNSNTGETQYF
TRBV18,-,TRBJ2-2,-,TGTGCCAGCTCACCTACGACTGGAAGCGCCGGGGAGCTGTTTTTT,CASSPTTGSAGELFF
TRBV5-1,-,TRBJ1-1,-,TGCGCCAGCAGCTTGGAGACAGGCACTGAAGCTTTCTTT,CASSLETGTEAFF
TRBV19,many,TRBJ1-5,-,TGTGCCACCGGACAGTTATTGTTCTATAGCAATCAGCCCCAGCATTTT,CATGQLLFYSNQPQHF
TRBV15,few,TRBJ2-3,-,TGTGCCACCAGCAGAGTCGGGAGTCCCAGCACAGATACGCAGTATTTT,CATSRVGSPSTDTQYF
TRBV12-3/TRBV12-4,many,TRBJ2-5,-,TGTGCCAGCAGTGGTCAGCGGTCCGAAGAGACCCAGTACTTC,CASSGQRSEETQYF
TRBV12-3/TRBV12-4,many,TRBJ1-5,-,TGTGCCAGCACAGGCGGGAGCAATCAGCCCCAGCATTTT,CASTGGSNQPQHF
TRBV15,many,TRBJ2-7,TRBD1,TGTGCCACCAGCAGAGTTCGTTACACCGGACAGGGAAAGTACTTC,CATSRVRYTGQGKYF
TRBV7-2,-,TRBJ2-6,-,TGTGCCAGCAGCTTAGCCGTACTACAGGGGGCCAACGTCCTGACTTTC,CASSLAVLQGANVLTF
TRBV30,many,TRBJ1-6,-,TGTGCCTGGAGTAGTTATTCACCCCTCCACTTT,CAWSSYSPLHF
TRBV7-3,few,TRBJ2-1,TRBD2,TGTGCCAGCAGCACCTCACTAGCGGGAGTCCCCTACAATGAGCAGTTCTTC,CASSTSLAGVPYNEQFF
TRBV29-1,-,TRBJ1-1,-,TGCAGCGTTGATCAGGGCCGGGACACTGAAGCTTTCTTT,CSVDQGRDTEAFF
TRBV5-4,-,TRBJ1-2,-,TGTGCCAGCAGCCTTGAAGGAAACCGCTACACCTTC,CASSLEGNRYTF
TRBV24-1,-,TRBJ1-5,TRBD1,TGTGCCACCAGTAGTAGGGACAGGGCTAATCAGCCCCAGCATTTT,CATSSRDRANQPQHF
TRBV20-1,-,TRBJ2-7,-,TGCAGTGCTAGCCCGGAGCGGATGGCCTACGAGCAGTACTTC,CSASPERMAYEQYF
TRBV7-8,-,TRBJ2-1,TRBD2,TGTGCCAGCAGCTTTAGGACTAGCGGCTACAATGAGCAGTTCTTC,CASSFRTSGYNEQFF
TRBV9,-,TRBJ1-5,-,TGTGCCAGCAGCTTAGGTAACTGGGTTAATCAGCCCCAGCATTTT,CASSLGNWVNQPQHF
TRBV7-3,-,TRBJ1-5,TRBD1,TGTGCCAGCAGCTTAAGGGGCAGGGGGAAGGGGCAGCCCCAGCATTTT,CASSLRGRGKGQPQHF
TRBV18,-,TRBJ1-2,TRBD1,TGTGCCAGCTCACCAGAGGTCAGGGGGGACTATGGCTACACCTTC,CASSPEVRGDYGYTF
TRBV7-3,-,TRBJ1-5,-,TGTGCCAGCAGCCTCCAGGGTGAGGGCAATCAGCCCCAGCATTTT,CASSLQGEGNQPQHF
TRBV9,many,TRBJ2-7,TRBD2,TGTGCCAGCAGCGGGGGGGGGGTCGACGAGCAGTACTTC,CASSGGGVDEQYF
TRBV29-1,-,TRBJ1-3,-,TGCAGCGTTAGTGGTGGCGGGAAGGGTGGAAACACCATATATTTT,CSVSGGGKGGNTIYF
TRBV29-1,-,TRBJ2-5,-,TGCAGCGTTGACGGGGGTGGAAGTAGGTACTTC,CSVDGGGSRYF
TRBV2,many,TRBJ2-5,TRBD2,TGTGCCAGCAGACCCGGGACTAGCTTGCCGGTCGGGGAGACCCAGTACTTC,CASRPGTSLPVGETQYF
TRBV5-1,-,TRBJ2-1,-,TGCGCCAGCAGCCTAGCAAGAGGGGAGCAGTTCTTC,CASSLARGEQFF
TRBV4-1,-,TRBJ1-3,-,TGCGCCAGCAGCCAAAGTTCGGTCTCTGGAAACACCATATATTTT,CASSQSSVSGNTIYF
TRBV5-1,-,TRBJ1-5,TRBD1,TGCGCCAGCAGCACGGGACAGGGGGTCGCAAAGGAGCCCCAGCATTTT,CASSTGQGVAKEPQHF
TRBV19,-,TRBJ2-7,-,TGTGCCAGTAGTACCATTGAGGAGCAGTACTTC,CASSTIEEQYF
TRBV6-1,few,TRBJ2-3,-,TGTGCCAGCAGTGATGCGGGGACAGATACGCAGTATTTT,CASSDAGTDTQYF
TRBV13,many,TRBJ2-2,TRBD2,TGTGCCAGCGGGGAGGGGCGCGGAACCGGGGAGCTGTTTTTT,CASGEGRGTGELFF
TRBV7-9,-,TRBJ1-6,-,TGTGCCAGCAGCTTATTCCCACGGGCGCCCGCGCCACCCCTCCACTTT,CASSLFPRAPAPPLHF
TRBV2,many,TRBJ1-1,TRBD1,TGTGCCAGCAGCCGCACTGGACAGGGTGGGACTGAAGCTTTCTTT,CASSRTGQGGTEAFF
TRBV25-1,few,TRBJ2-7,-,TGTGCCAGCAGTGAATCATTCTGGTGCACGATTATATCCTACGAGCAGTACTTC,CASSESFWCTIISYEQYF
TRBV19,many,TRBJ2-7,TRBD1,TGTGCCAGTAGTGGACAGGGGGCTTCCTACGAGCAGTACTTC,CASSGQGASYEQYF
TRBV12-3/TRBV12-4,once,TRBJ2-7,TRBD1,TGTGCCAGCACCCCACACCGGGACAGGAAATACGAGCAGTACTTC,CASTPHRDRKYEQYF
TRBV2,-,TRBJ1-2,TRBD1,TGTGCCAGCAGTGAAGCGGGACAGGGTACGTCTGGCTACACCTTC,CASSEAGQGTSGYTF
TRBV5-8,-,TRBJ1-4,-,TGCGCCAGCAGCCAAGATCCCGCCAGACAGAATAATGAAAAACTGTTTTTT,CASSQDPARQNNEKLFF